This T cell receptor (beta chain) was captured by sequencing in a study of metastatic and nonmetastatic thyroid tumors. Turning to the study itself: Blood and tumor or nodule tissue repertoires from malignant and benign thyroid patients were compared.

Thyroid surgery was preceded by no treatment in any patient. TCRdb re-analyzed the PCR reads using MiXCR. This table has 30,000 to 45,000 clones, roughly 45% appearing once. This clonotype was obtained from a male donor with papillary thyroid cancer or a benign thyroid nodule (not recorded which). Some clones in this sample may be carry-over from other donors' samples. Sequencing input: tumor tissue.

CDR3 amino acids: CASSPQGNASPLHF. For the CDR3, the DNA is TGTGCCAGCTCACCCCAGGGGAACGCTTCACCCCTCCACTTT. V is TRBV18 and J is TRBJ1-6; D is perhaps TRBD1 (6 bases). The CDR3 is 14 residues long. The germline V gene encodes CDR1 KGHSH and CDR2 LQKENI. The ends were cut back, 3 bases at V and 9 bases at J, with 12 bases in the middle.